This T cell receptor (beta chain) originates from a study of blood T cells in healthy people across ages. Study-wide points: Naive CD4+ cells and diversity were both higher in long-lived donors than in aged donors.

Deletions cut 7 bases from V and 1 base from J, with 16 bases between. The germline V gene encodes CDR1 MDHEN and CDR2 SYDVKM. The CDR3 runs 15 residues. This clonotype was picked up a small number of times. The antigen is undetermined. Alongside a J-beta primer mix, a sample-barcoded 5' primer served in a second PCR lasting 7 to 11 cycles. Each cDNA molecule received a tag from a template-switch adaptor that had 12 random nucleotides. Each sample provided no less than 2.5 million CDR3-containing paired-end reads. TCRdb independently ran MiXCR on the 5' RACE reads; one entry per CDR3 protein. The repertoire holds more than 650,000 distinct CDR3 sequences, with about 24% as singletons.

This rearrangement joins TRBV28 to TRBJ2-5; no firm D call. Specimen: blood. This sequence originates from a man aged 70 or older in good health. The CDR3 here is CASIHNAAFQETQYF. The CDR3 coding sequence is TGTGCCAGCATCCACAATGCGGCATTCCAAGAGACCCAGTACTTC.